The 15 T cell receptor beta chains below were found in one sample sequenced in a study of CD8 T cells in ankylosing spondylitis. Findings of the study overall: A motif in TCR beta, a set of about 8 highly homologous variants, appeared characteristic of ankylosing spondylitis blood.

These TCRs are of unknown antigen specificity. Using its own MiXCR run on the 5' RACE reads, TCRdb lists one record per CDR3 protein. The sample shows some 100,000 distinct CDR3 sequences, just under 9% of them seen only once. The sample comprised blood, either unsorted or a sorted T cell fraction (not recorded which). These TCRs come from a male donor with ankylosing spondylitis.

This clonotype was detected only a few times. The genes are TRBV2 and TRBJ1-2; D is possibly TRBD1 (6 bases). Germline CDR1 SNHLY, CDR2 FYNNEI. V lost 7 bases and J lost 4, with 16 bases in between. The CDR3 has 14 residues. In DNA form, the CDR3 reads TGTGCCAGCACGGCGGGACACCTGTTCTATGGCTACACCTTC. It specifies CASTAGHLFYGYTF. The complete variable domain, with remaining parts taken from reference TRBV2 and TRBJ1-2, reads EPEVTQTPSHQVTQMGQEVILRCVPISNHLYFYWYRQILGQKVEFLVSFYNNEISEKSEIFDDQFSVERPDGSNFTLKIRSTKLEDSAMYFCASTAGHLFYGYTFGSGTRLTVV.

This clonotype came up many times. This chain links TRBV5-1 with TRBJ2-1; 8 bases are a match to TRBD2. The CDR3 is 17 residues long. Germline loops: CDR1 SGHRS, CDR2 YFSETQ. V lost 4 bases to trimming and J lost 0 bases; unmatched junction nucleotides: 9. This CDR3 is CASSPFDSGTSYNEQFF. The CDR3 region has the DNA TGCGCCAGCAGCCCCTTTGATAGCGGGACCTCCTACAATGAGCAGTTCTTC.

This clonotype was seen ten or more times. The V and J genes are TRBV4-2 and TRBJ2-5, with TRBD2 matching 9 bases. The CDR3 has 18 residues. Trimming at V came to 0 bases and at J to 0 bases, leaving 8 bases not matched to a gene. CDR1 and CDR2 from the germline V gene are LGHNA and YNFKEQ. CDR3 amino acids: CASSQDIRLAVNQETQYF. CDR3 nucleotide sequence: TGTGCCAGCAGCCAAGATATAAGACTAGCGGTCAACCAAGAGACCCAGTACTTC.

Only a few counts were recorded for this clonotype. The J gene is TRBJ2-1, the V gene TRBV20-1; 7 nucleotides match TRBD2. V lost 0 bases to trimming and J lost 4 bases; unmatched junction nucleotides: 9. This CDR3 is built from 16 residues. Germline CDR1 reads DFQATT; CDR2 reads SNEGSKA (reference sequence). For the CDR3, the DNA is TGCAGTGCTAGAGATCCGTTGGGGGAGGGTTACAATGAGCAGTTCTTC. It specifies CSARDPLGEGYNEQFF.

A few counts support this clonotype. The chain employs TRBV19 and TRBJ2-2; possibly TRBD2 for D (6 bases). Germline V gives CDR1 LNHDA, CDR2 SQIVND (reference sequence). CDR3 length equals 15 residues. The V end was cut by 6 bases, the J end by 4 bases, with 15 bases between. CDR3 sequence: CASREVGGITGELFF. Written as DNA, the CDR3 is TGTGCCAGTAGAGAGGTTGGGGGGATCACCGGGGAGCTGTTTTTT.

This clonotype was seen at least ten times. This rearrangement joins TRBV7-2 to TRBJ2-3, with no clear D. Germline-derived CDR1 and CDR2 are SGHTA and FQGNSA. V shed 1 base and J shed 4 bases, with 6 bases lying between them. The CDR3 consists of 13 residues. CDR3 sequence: CASSLEVADTQYF. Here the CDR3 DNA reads TGTGCCAGCAGCTTAGAGGTGGCAGATACGCAGTATTTT.

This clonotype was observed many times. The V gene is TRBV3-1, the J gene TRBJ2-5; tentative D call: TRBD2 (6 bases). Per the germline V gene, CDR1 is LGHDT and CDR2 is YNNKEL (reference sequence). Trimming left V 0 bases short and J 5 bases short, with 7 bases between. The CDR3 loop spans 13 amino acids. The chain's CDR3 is CASSQDRGETQYF. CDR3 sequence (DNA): TGTGCCAGCAGCCAAGATCGGGGGGAGACCCAGTACTTC.

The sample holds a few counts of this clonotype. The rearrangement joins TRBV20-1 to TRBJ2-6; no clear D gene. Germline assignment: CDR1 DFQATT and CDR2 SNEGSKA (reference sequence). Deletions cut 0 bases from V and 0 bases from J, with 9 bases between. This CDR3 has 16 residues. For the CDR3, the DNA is TGCAGTGCTAGAGATGTAGATATCTCTGGGGCCAACGTCCTGACTTTC. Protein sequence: CSARDVDISGANVLTF.

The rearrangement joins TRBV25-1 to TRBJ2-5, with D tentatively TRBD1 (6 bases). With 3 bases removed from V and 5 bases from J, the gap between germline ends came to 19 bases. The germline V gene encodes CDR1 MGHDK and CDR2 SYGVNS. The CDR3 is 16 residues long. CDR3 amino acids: CASSDNQPRGWETQYF. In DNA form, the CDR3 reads TGTGCCAGCAGTGACAACCAACCCAGGGGTTGGGAGACCCAGTACTTC.

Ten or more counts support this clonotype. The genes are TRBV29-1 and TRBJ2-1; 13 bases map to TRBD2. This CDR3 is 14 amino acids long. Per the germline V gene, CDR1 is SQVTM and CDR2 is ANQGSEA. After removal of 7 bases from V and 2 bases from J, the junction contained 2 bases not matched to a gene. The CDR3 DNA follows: TGCAGCGAAGGGACTAGCGGGACCTACAATGAGCAGTTCTTC. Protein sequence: CSEGTSGTYNEQFF.

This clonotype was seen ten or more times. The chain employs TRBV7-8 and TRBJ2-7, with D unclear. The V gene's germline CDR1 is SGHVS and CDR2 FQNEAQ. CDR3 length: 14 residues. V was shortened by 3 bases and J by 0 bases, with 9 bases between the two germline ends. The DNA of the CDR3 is TGTGCCAGCAGCTTCTGGTCGAGCTCCTACGAGCAGTACTTC. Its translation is CASSFWSSSYEQYF.

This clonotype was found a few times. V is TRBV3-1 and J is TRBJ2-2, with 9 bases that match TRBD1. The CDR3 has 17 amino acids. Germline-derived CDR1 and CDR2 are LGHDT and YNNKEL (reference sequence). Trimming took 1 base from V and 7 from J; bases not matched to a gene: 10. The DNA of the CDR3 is TGTGCCAGCAGCCAAGCCCGGGACAGGGCCCACGGCGGGGAGCTGTTTTTT. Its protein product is CASSQARDRAHGGELFF.

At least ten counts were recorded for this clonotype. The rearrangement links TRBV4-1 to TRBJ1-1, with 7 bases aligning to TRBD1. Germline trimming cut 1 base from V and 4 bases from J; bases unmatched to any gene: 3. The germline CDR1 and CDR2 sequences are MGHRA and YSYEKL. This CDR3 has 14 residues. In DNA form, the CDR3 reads TGCGCCAGCAGCCAAGGACAGGGTCTCACTGAAGCTTTCTTT. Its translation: CASSQGQGLTEAFF.

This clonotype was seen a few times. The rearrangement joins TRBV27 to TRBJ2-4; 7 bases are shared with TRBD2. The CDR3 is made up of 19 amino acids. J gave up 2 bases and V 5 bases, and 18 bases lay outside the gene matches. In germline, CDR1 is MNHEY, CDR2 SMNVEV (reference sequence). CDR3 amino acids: CASSPSGLQMLATKNIQYF. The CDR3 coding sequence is TGTGCCAGCAGTCCCTCGGGACTACAAATGTTAGCCACCAAAAACATTCAGTACTTC.

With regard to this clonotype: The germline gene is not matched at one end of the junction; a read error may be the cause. The CDR3 coding sequence is TGCGCCAGCAGCCAACTAGCGGGAGGGTCCTACGAGCAGTGCTTC. Its translation: CASSQLAGGSYEQCF. The chain uses TRBV4-1 and TRBJ2-7; the match to TRBD2 covers 12 bases. The CDR3 loop spans 15 amino acids. Germline values: CDR1 MGHRA, CDR2 YSYEKL.